This T cell receptor beta chain comes out of a study of blood T cells in healthy people across ages (dated by TCRdb to between 2015 and 2016). Study-level background: In model experiments, roughly one uniquely barcoded TCR beta cDNA molecule per two T cells was captured by template switching. To avoid experimental bias, donors of different ages were distributed randomly across sequencing lanes. Using the same blood draw, the study looked at two additional independent replicas of 1 million unique cDNA reads for two donors, one aged 18 to 29 and the other aged 80 or older. Four age groups were formed from the donors: young (average about 15 years), middle-aged (around 37), aged (around 62) and long-lived (about 80). The study measured age-related changes in TCR beta repertoire diversity using deep sequencing normalized with unique cDNA molecular identifiers. The full study reports these points: Observed TCR beta diversity per million T cells fell roughly linearly with age, and a significant reduction was already apparent by age roughly 40. Bulk unsorted PBMC profiling prevented conclusive comparison of naive and antigen-experienced compartments. Because the CMV infection status of the donors was unknown, age-related changes in expanded clonotypes may potentially have been confounded. Total diversity estimates from one million sequenced T cells were considered lower bounds and underestimates. There was a strong correlation between observed TCR beta diversity and the percentage of naive T cells measured by flow cytometry. Compared with the aged group, the long-lived group had more naive CD4+ T cells, fewer expanded clones and increased TCR diversity, suggesting age selection.

The germline V gene provides CDR1 SGHVS and CDR2 FQNEAQ. V trim: 1 base; J trim: 2 bases; unmatched bases: 6. There are 17 amino acids in the CDR3, from cysteine to phenylalanine inclusive. Here the CDR3 DNA is all that survives: 51 bases in frame from base 1. The table lists this clonotype with a few counts. Its recognized antigen is unknown. No much larger clonotype is one base removed from it; base qualities were not supplied. Donors were a few dozen systemically healthy Caucasian individuals from Russia aged 6 to 90 years. Approximately 9.3 milliliters of peripheral blood were drawn from each donor into EDTA-treated Vacutainer tubes. Ficoll-Paque density-gradient centrifugation was used to isolate PBMCs, with at least 6 million obtained per sample. Trizol reagent was used to extract total RNA from PBMCs, with at least 6 micrograms per sample. Naive CD45RAhigh/CD27high T cell percentages were measured by flow cytometry on a PBMC aliquot from every donor.

The receptor library was made with 5' RACE. Sequencing used an Illumina HiSeq 2500. A second PCR of 7 to 11 cycles was performed with a sample-barcoded 5' primer and a J-beta primer mix. A template-switch 5' adaptor carrying 12 random nucleotides introduced a unique molecular identifier onto each TCR beta cDNA molecule. At least 3 million CDR3-containing paired-end reads were obtained from each sample. The Mint cDNA synthesis kit, primed by a TRBC-specific oligonucleotide, was used to synthesize first-strand cDNA from all RNA. All cDNA was treated with uracil-DNA glycosylase and then went through a first 18-cycle PCR with the universal primers M1SS and BC2_uni_R. The source study handled its data this way. Normalization of each sample was performed by random selection of 1 million high-quality reads, each carrying a distinct molecular identifier. Instead of being binned into consensus sequences, reads that shared molecular identifiers were thrown out. CDR3 identification, clonotype clustering and error correction used MiTCR with a Q25 quality threshold and the strictest error-elimination algorithm. A nonparametric unseen species model with Euler transformation was used to estimate lower-bound total TCR beta diversity. The raw public data were reprocessed by TCRdb itself: fastp quality trimming at Q25, MiXCR clonotype calling, in-frame beta chains only. Duplicate CDR3 protein sequences are folded into a single record with the most common DNA and genes. The V and J calls shown here were made by TCRdb, not taken from the authors' results. The sample yields under 1 million distinct CDR3 sequences; approximately 48% were counted once. The ten largest account for roughly a fifth of the sample.

This TCR was sampled from a man aged 60-69 years in good health. Sequenced: blood. This chain is built from TRBV7-8 and TRBJ2-3, with 10 central nucleotides matching TRBD2. The DNA sequence is given as TGTGCCAGCAGCTTAGAATCTAGCGGGGGACTCACAGATACGCAGTATTTT. Translated, this is CASSLESSGGLTDTQYF.